This T cell receptor (beta chain) was documented in a study of T cells in Graves' hyperthyroidism and ophthalmopathy. Study findings and constraints: A 13 V-J signature model discriminated ophthalmopathy versus stable hyperthyroidism.

Using RNA transcripts as the source, TCR beta CDR3 regions were amplified. HTBI primers drove first-round RT-PCR of the TCR CDR3. TCRdb re-called the multiplex PCR reads with MiXCR, one entry per CDR3 protein. The repertoire holds hundreds of thousands of distinct CDR3 sequences, with less than 15% as singletons. To note about this clonotype: Its antigen is currently unknown.

This CDR3 region has 14 residues. V lost 6 bases and J lost 3, with 12 bases in between. For Graves' hyperthyroidism to be stable, ophthalmopathy could not progress within 18 months. Those patients with uncontrolled infection, other autoimmune disease, pregnancy or lactation were excluded. The PBMCs were sourced from fresh peripheral blood (about 10 ml). Sequenced: blood. The source is a woman under 30 with Graves' hyperthyroidism. This chain uses TRBV12-3 or TRBV12-4 with TRBJ1-5, with D tentatively TRBD1 (6 bases). The CDR3 loop is CASSPRTANQPQHF. CDR3 nucleotides: TGTGCCAGCAGCCCTAGGACAGCCAATCAGCCCCAGCATTTT.